This record covers a single T cell receptor beta chain. Its target is unknown. The sample comes from a study of cytomegalovirus exposure and HLA in healthy donors. Study outcomes and limitations: Further analysis was carried out later, and it showed several of the most significant clusters appearing linked to common viral pathogens.

Germline loops: CDR1 SGHRS, CDR2 YFSETQ. The length of the CDR3 is 17 residues. V was clipped by 0 bases and J by 1 base, with 16 bases between them. In the PCR, 60 Vbeta and 13 Jbeta primers were used. Sequenced by immunoSEQ multiplex PCR; TCRdb stores in-frame clones only, minus some. The table records under 75,000 clones, 74% of them present only once. This TCR was recovered from a human donor in good health. The sequencing input was PBMCs. The rearrangement joins TRBV5-1 to TRBJ1-1; D is possibly TRBD1 (6 bases). This CDR3 reads CASSLVPEGESNTEAFF. The CDR3 DNA reads as TGCGCCAGCAGCTTGGTTCCCGAGGGGGAATCGAACACTGAAGCTTTCTTT.